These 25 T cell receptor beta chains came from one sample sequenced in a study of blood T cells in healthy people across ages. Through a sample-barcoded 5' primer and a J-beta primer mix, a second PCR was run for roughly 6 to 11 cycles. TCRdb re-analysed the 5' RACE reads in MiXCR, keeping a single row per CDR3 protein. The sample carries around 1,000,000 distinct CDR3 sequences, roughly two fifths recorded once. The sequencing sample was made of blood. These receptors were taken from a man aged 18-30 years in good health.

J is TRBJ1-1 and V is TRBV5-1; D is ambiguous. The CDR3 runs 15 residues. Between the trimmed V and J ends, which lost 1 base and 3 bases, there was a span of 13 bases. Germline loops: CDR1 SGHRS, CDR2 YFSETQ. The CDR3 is CASSLLKGLDTEAFF. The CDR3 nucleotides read TGCGCCAGCAGCTTGCTCAAAGGATTGGACACTGAAGCTTTCTTT.

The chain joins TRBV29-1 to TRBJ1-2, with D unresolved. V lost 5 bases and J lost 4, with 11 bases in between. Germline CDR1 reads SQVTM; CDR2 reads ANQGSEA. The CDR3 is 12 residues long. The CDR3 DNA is TGCAGCGTTCTCCCTAGGACCTATGGCTACACCTTC. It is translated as CSVLPRTYGYTF. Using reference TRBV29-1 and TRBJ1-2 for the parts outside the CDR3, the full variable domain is SAVISQKPSRDICQRGTSLTIQCQVDSQVTMMFWYRQQPGQSLTLIATANQGSEATYESGFVIDKFPISRPNLTFSTLTVSNMSPEDSSIYLCSVLPRTYGYTFGSGTRLTVV.

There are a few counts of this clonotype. CDR3 DNA: TGTGCCAGCAGGGATCTAGGATCCGCGAACTATGGCTACACCTTC. Its protein is CASRDLGSANYGYTF. The V call is TRBV2, the J call TRBJ1-2; the D is unclear. Trimming removed 6 bases from V and 2 bases from J, with 16 bases in between. Looked up from germline, CDR1 is SNHLY and CDR2 is FYNNEI. This CDR3 is 15 amino acids long.

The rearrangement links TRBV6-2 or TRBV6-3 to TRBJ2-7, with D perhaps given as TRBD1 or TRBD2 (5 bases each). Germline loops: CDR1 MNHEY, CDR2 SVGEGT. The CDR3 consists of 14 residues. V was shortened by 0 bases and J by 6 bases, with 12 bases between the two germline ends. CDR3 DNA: TGTGCCAGCAGTTACTCGCTCCCGGGACGCGAGCAGTACTTC. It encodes CASSYSLPGREQYF.

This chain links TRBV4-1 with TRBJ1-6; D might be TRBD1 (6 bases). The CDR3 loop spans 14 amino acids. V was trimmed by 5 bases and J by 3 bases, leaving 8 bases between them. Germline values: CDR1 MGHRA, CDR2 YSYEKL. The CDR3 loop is CASSRGDYNSPLHF. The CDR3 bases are TGCGCCAGCAGCAGGGGGGACTATAATTCACCCCTCCACTTT.

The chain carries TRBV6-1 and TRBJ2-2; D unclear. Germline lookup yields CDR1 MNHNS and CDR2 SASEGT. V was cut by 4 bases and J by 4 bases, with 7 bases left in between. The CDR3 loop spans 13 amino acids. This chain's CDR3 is CASSVGLTGELFF. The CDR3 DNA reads TGTGCCAGCAGTGTAGGTCTCACCGGGGAGCTGTTTTTT.

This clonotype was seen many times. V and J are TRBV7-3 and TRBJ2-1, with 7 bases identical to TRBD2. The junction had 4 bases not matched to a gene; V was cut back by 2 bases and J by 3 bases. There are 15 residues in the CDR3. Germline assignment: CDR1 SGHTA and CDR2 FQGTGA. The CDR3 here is CASSLSSGDYNEQFF. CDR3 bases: TGTGCCAGCAGCTTATCCAGCGGGGACTACAATGAGCAGTTCTTC.

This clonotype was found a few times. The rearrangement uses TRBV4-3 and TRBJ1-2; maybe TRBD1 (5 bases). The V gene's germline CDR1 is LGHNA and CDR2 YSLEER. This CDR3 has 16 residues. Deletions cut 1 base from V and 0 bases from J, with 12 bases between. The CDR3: CASSQVGQGTNYGYTF. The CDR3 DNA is TGCGCCAGCAGCCAAGTGGGTCAGGGAACTAACTATGGCTACACCTTC.

The CDR3 nucleotides are TGTGCCAGCAGCGTAGCGAGCGGATACTCTGGAAACACCATATATTTT. This translates into CASSVASGYSGNTIYF. The chain uses TRBV9 and TRBJ1-3; no reliable D call. The CDR3 is 16 amino acids. Per germline, CDR1 SGDLS and CDR2 YYNGEE. V gave up 0 bases and J gave up 0 bases, with 10 bases separating them.

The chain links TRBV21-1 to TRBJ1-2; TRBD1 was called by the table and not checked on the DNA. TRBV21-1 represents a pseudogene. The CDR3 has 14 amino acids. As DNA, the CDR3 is TGTGCCAGCACCAGGACAGGGAGGAACTATGGCTACACCTTC. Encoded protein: CASTRTGRNYGYTF.

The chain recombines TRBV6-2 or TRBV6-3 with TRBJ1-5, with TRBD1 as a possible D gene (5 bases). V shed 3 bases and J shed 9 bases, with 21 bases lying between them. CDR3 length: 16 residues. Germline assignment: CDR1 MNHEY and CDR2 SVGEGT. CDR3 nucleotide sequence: TGTGCCAGCAGTTATTGGGTCCAGGGAAGACATCGGCCCCAGCATTTT. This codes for CASSYWVQGRHRPQHF.

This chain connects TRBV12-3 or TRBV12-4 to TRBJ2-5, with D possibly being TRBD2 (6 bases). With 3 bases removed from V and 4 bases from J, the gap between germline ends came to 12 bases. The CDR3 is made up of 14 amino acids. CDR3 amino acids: CASSFAGYRETQYF. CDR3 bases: TGTGCCAGCAGTTTTGCGGGGTACCGAGAGACCCAGTACTTC.

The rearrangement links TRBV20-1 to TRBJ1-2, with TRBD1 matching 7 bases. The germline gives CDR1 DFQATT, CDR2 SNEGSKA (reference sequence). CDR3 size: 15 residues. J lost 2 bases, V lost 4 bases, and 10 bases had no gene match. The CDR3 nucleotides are TGCAGTGCTAAACTAACAGGGGTGACGAACTATGGCTACACCTTC. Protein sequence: CSAKLTGVTNYGYTF.

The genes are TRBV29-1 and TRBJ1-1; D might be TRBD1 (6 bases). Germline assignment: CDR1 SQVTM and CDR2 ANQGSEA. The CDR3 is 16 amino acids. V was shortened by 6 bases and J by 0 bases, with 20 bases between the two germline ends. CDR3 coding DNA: TGCAGCGTCCCCGCATGGGGGGGGCGACTGAACACTGAAGCTTTCTTT. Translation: CSVPAWGGRLNTEAFF. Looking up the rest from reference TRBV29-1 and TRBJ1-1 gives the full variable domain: SAVISQKPSRDICQRGTSLTIQCQVDSQVTMMFWYRQQPGQSLTLIATANQGSEATYESGFVIDKFPISRPNLTFSTLTVSNMSPEDSSIYLCSVPAWGGRLNTEAFFGQGTRLTVV.

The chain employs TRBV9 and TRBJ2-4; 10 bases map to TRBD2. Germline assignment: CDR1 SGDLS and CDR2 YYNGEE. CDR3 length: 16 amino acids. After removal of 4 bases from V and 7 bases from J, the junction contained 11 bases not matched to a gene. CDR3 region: CASSPQAGGLQNIQYF. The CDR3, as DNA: TGTGCCAGCAGCCCGCAAGCGGGGGGGCTTCAGAACATTCAGTACTTC.

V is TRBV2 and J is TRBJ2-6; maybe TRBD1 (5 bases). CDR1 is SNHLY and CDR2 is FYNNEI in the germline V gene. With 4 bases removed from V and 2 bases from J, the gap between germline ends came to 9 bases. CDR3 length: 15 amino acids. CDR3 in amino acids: CASSVGRAGANVLTF. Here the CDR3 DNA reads TGTGCCAGCAGTGTCGGCAGGGCTGGGGCCAACGTCCTGACTTTC.

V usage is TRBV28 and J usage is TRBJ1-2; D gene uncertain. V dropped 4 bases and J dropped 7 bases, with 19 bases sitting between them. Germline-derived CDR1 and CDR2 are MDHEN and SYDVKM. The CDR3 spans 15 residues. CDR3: CASSSPDPGHAGYTF. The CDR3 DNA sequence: TGTGCCAGCAGTTCCCCTGACCCTGGGCACGCTGGCTACACCTTC.

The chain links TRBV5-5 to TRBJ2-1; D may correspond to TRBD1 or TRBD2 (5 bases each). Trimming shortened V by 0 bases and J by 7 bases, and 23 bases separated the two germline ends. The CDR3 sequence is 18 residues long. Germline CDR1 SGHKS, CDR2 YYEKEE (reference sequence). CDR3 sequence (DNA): TGTGCCAGCAGCTTGGCCGATCGAGGGGCGCGGGTTTGGAATGAGCAGTTCTTC. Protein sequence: CASSLADRGARVWNEQFF.

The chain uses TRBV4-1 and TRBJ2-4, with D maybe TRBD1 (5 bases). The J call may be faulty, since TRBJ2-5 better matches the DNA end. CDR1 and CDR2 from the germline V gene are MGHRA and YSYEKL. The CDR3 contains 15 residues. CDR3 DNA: TGCGCCAGCAGCCAAAAAGGGGCCGACCAAGAGACCCAGTACTTC. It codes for CASSQKGADQETQYF.

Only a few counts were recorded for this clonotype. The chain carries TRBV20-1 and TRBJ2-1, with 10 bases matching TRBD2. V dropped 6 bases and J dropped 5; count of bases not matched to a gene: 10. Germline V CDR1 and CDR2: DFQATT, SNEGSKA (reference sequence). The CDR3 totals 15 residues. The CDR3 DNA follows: TGCAGTGCAGCCGTGACTAGCGGGCATGACAATGAGCAGTTCTTC. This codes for CSAAVTSGHDNEQFF.

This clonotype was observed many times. CDR3 DNA: TGCGCCAGCAGCCAAGATGAGGGAAAGAAGACCCAGTACTTC. Its protein product is CASSQDEGKKTQYF. This rearrangement joins TRBV4-1 to TRBJ2-5; a possible D gene is TRBD2 (5 bases). The V gene lost 0 bases and the J gene lost 6 bases, with 11 bases spanning the gap. Germline CDR1 reads MGHRA; CDR2 reads YSYEKL. The CDR3 is made up of 14 amino acids.

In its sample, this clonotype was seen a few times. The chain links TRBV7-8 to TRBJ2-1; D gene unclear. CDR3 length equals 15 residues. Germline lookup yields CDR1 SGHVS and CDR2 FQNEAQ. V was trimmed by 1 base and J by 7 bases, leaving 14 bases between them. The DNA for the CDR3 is TGTGCCAGCAGCTTAGGAGGAGTAGCCTTGAATGAGCAGTTCTTC. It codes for CASSLGGVALNEQFF.

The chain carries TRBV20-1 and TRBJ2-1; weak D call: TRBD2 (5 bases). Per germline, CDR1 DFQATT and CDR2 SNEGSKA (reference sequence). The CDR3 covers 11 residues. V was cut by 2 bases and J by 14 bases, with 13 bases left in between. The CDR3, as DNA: TGCAGTGCTAGACCCACCACGGAGGAGTTCTTC. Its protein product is CSARPTTEEFF.

The CDR3 sequence: CASSRQPQSSYEQYF. The CDR3 nucleotides are TGCGCCAGCAGCCGACAGCCGCAAAGCTCCTACGAGCAGTACTTC. The chain links TRBV4-1 to TRBJ2-7; tentatively, D is TRBD1 (5 bases). This CDR3 has 15 residues. Trimming left V 4 bases short and J 0 bases short, with 13 bases between. Germline lookup yields CDR1 MGHRA and CDR2 YSYEKL.

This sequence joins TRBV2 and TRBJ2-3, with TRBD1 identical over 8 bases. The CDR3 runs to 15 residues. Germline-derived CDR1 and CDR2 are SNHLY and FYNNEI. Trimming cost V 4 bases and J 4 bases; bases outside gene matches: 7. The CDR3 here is CASSVARGPADTQYF. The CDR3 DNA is TGTGCCAGCAGTGTGGCCAGGGGGCCCGCAGATACGCAGTATTTT.